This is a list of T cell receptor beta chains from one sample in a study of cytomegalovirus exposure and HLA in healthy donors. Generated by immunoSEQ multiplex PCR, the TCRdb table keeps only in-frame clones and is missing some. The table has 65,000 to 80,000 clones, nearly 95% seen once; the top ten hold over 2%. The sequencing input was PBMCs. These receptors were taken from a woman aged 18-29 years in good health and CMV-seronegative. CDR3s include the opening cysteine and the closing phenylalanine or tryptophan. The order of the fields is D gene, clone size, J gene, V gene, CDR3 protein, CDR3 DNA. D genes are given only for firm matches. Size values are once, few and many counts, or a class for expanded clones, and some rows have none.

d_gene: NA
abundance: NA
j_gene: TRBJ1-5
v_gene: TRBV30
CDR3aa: CAWSGAGDQPQHF
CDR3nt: TGTGCCTGGAGTGGGGCAGGGGATCAGCCCCAGCATTTT

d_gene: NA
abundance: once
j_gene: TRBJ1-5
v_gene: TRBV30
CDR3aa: CAWSGSDNQPQHF
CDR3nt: TGTGCCTGGAGTGGCAGTGACAATCAGCCCCAGCATTTT

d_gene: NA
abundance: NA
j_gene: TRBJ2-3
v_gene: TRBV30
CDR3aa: CAWSVRPAGYTDTQYF
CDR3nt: TGTGCCTGGAGTGTACGACCGGCGGGATACACAGATACGCAGTATTTT

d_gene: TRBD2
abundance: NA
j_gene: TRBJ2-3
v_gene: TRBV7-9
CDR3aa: CASLAGGLVDTQYF
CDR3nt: TGTGCCAGTCTAGCGGGGGGCCTTGTGGATACGCAGTATTTT

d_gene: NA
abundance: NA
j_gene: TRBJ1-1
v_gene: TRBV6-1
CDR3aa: CASSGGQLTEAFF
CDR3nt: TGTGCCAGCAGCGGCGGACAGCTAACTGAAGCTTTCTTT

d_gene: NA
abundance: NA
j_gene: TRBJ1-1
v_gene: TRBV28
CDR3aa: CASSLGTLNTEAFF
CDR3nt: TGTGCCAGCAGTTTGGGGACTTTGAACACTGAAGCTTTCTTT

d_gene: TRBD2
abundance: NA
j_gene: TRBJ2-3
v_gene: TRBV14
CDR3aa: CASSQVGLAGDTQYF
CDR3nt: TGTGCCAGCAGCCAAGTCGGGCTAGCGGGAGATACGCAGTATTTT

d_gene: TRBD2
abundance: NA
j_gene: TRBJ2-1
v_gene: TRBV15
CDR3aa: CATSRETSGGNEQFF
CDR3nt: TGTGCCACCAGCAGAGAGACTAGCGGAGGGAATGAGCAGTTCTTC

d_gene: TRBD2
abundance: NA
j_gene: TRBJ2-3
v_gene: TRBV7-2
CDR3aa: CASSSLAGAHKDTQYF
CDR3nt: TGTGCCAGCAGCTCGTTAGCGGGGGCACATAAAGATACGCAGTATTTT

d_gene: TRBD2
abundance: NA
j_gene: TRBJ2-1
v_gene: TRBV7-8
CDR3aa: CASSLTGTSGVNEQFF
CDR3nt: TGTGCCAGCAGCTTAACCGGGACTAGCGGGGTGAATGAGCAGTTCTTC

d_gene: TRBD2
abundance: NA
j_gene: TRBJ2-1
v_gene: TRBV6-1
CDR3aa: CASNGGSENEQFF
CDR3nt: TGTGCCAGCAACGGCGGGAGTGAGAATGAGCAGTTCTTC

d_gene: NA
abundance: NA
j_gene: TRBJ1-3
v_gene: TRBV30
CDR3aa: CAWISQGNTIYF
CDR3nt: TGTGCCTGGATTTCCCAGGGGAACACCATATATTTT